The next 28 T cell receptor beta chains were all read from a single sample in a study of T cells in Graves' hyperthyroidism and ophthalmopathy. It was RNA transcripts that yielded the amplified TCR beta CDR3 regions. The TCR CDR3 first-round RT-PCR relied on the HTBI primer set. TCRdb ran MiXCR on the multiplex PCR reads and lists one entry per CDR3 protein. The sample consists of about 600,000 distinct CDR3 sequences, over 12% of them appearing once. Sequencing used blood. These receptors all come from a woman aged 18-29 years with Graves' ophthalmopathy.

This clonotype was counted at least ten times. The CDR3: CAISELASGKETQYF. CDR3 DNA: TGTGCCATCAGTGAGTTGGCTAGCGGGAAAGAGACCCAGTACTTC. The rearrangement joins TRBV10-3 to TRBJ2-5; TRBD2 matches at 9 bases. V lost 1 base and J lost 3; bases outside the gene matches: 3. CDR3 length: 15 amino acids. Looked up from germline, CDR1 is ENHRY and CDR2 is SYGVKD.

Ten or more counts support this clonotype. This chain joins TRBV11-1 and TRBJ2-1; a possible D gene is TRBD2 (5 bases). CDR3 length: 12 amino acids. Germline assignment: CDR1 SGHAT and CDR2 FQDESV (reference sequence). The V and J ends lost 1 base and 15 bases respectively, with 13 bases between them. The CDR3 sequence is CASSLGARGRFF. In DNA form, the CDR3 reads TGTGCCAGCAGCTTAGGGGCTAGAGGGCGGTTCTTC.

This clonotype occurred many times. The chain employs TRBV2 and TRBJ2-5, with 7 bases lining up with TRBD1. Trimming cost V 7 bases and J 4 bases; bases outside gene matches: 6. The length of the CDR3 is 13 residues. Germline V gene lookup returns CDR1 SNHLY and CDR2 FYNNEI. CDR3: CASTRAGGETQYF. DNA for the CDR3: TGTGCCAGCACCCGAGCAGGGGGAGAGACCCAGTACTTC.

This clonotype has just a few counts. V gene TRBV7-3 combines with J gene TRBJ2-7; D is possibly TRBD1 or TRBD2 (5 bases each). The CDR3 spans 13 residues. Germline V lookup: CDR1 SGHTA, CDR2 FQGTGA. V lost 5 bases to trimming and J lost 5 bases, with 13 bases between them. The CDR3 DNA is TGTGCCAGCAGCGATGGGGGTTGGGACGAGCAGTACTTC. This gives the protein CASSDGGWDEQYF.

Only a few counts were recorded for this clonotype. The chain combines TRBV7-9 with TRBJ2-5, with 7 bases fitting TRBD1. The CDR3 loop spans 16 amino acids. Germline assignment: CDR1 SEHNR and CDR2 FQNEAQ (reference sequence). J lost 3 bases, V lost 7 bases, and 14 bases had no gene match. The CDR3, as DNA: TGTGCCAGCAATTTCGGGAAGGGGGCAGCGGAAGAGACCCAGTACTTC. Translating gives CASNFGKGAAEETQYF.

This clonotype was observed many times. The CDR3 spells CASSNRGSLTEAFF. CDR3 in DNA: TGTGCCAGCAGCAACAGGGGGTCGCTAACTGAAGCTTTCTTT. V gene TRBV11-3 combines with J gene TRBJ1-1, with TRBD1 matching 8 bases. The CDR3 loop spans 14 amino acids. Germline V gene sequence: CDR1 SGHNT, CDR2 YENEEA. J lost 5 bases, V lost 5 bases, and 7 bases had no gene match.

In this sample, this clonotype turned up a few times. This chain connects TRBV6-1 to TRBJ1-4, with 7 bases that match TRBD1. From germline, CDR1 is MNHNS and CDR2 SASEGT. This CDR3 comprises 14 residues. The trim removed 9 bases at V and 4 bases at J, leaving 8 bases unmatched. CDR3 protein: CASSGDSLNEKLFF. DNA of the CDR3: TGTGCCAGTTCCGGGGACAGTCTTAATGAAAAACTGTTTTTT.

This clonotype was counted a single time. This chain uses TRBV19 with TRBJ2-3; no definite D call. Trimming shortened V by 1 base and J by 2 bases, and 7 bases separated the two germline ends. The germline gives CDR1 LNHDA, CDR2 SQIVND (reference sequence). The CDR3 contains 14 residues. The CDR3 DNA follows: TGTGCCAGTAGTATAGGCACAGACACAGATACGCAGTATTTT. This gives the protein CASSIGTDTDTQYF.

This clonotype was seen repeatedly, ten times or more. The gene calls are TRBV7-9 and TRBJ2-1, with 7 bases that match TRBD2. The trim removed 8 bases at V and 0 bases at J, leaving 22 bases unmatched. Germline CDR1 reads SEHNR; CDR2 reads FQNEAQ (reference sequence). The CDR3 spans 20 residues. This CDR3 is CASALGGLSGGSSSYNEQFF. DNA for the CDR3: TGTGCCAGCGCTCTGGGCGGGCTCAGCGGCGGGAGTAGCTCCTACAATGAGCAGTTCTTC. The complete variable domain, with remaining parts taken from reference TRBV7-9 and TRBJ2-1, reads DTGVSQNPRHKITKRGQNVTFRCDPISEHNRLYWYRQTLGQGPEFLTYFQNEAQLEKSRLLSDRFSAERPKGSFSTLEIQRTEQGDSAMYLCASALGGLSGGSSSYNEQFFGPGTRLTVL.

This clonotype appeared many times. This chain links TRBV6-2 or TRBV6-3 with TRBJ2-7; D not certain. The germline V gene encodes CDR1 MNHEY and CDR2 SVGEGT. The CDR3 is 14 amino acids. Trimming shortened V by 2 bases and J by 2 bases, and 10 bases separated the two germline ends. For the CDR3, the DNA is TGTGCCAGCAGTTACGATACTCCAACCTACGAGCAGTACTTC. Translated, it gives CASSYDTPTYEQYF.

The table lists this clonotype with many counts. The chain uses TRBV11-2 and TRBJ1-2; TRBD1 matches at 9 bases. Germline CDR1 SGHAT, CDR2 FQNNGV. The junction had 7 bases not matched to a gene; V was cut back by 4 bases and J by 4 bases. The CDR3 runs 15 residues. CDR3 sequence (DNA): TGTGCCAGCAGCTCCTCGGGACAGGGAGGCTATGGCTACACCTTC. It translates to CASSSSGQGGYGYTF.

V and J are TRBV28 and TRBJ1-1; D is undetermined. The CDR3 is 13 residues long. Trimming left V 5 bases short and J 11 bases short, with 18 bases between. Germline V CDR1 and CDR2: MDHEN, SYDVKM. The CDR3 coding sequence is TGTGCCAGCAGTATGACTGCCCTTGTGGTGGCTTTCTTT. Translating gives CASSMTALVVAFF.

This clonotype was seen ten or more times. The chain joins TRBV6-1 to TRBJ1-1, with unresolved D. Germline CDR1 is MNHNS and CDR2 is SASEGT. Trimming shortened V by 4 bases and J by 12 bases, and 12 bases separated the two germline ends. The CDR3 runs to 11 residues. The CDR3 protein is CASSVIRDPFF. CDR3 bases: TGTGCCAGCAGTGTGATCCGTGATCCTTTCTTT.

The gene calls are TRBV20-1 and TRBJ2-5; D might be TRBD2 (6 bases). The CDR3 has 12 amino acids. The germline V and J ends were trimmed by 7 bases and 4 bases, with 13 bases remaining between them. CDR1 is DFQATT and CDR2 is SNEGSKA in the germline V gene (reference sequence). The CDR3 sequence is CSVAERGETQYF. The CDR3 DNA reads TGCAGTGTAGCGGAGAGGGGAGAGACCCAGTACTTC.

In this sample, this clonotype turned up a few times. The chain recombines TRBV7-3 with TRBJ1-6, with D possibly TRBD1 on 5 matching bases. Trimming took 5 bases from V and 9 from J, leaving 17 bases between them. Germline values: CDR1 SGHTA, CDR2 FQGTGA. This CDR3 contains 15 residues. The CDR3 region is CASSPRAGLGSPLHF. The CDR3 DNA reads as TGTGCCAGCAGCCCCAGGGCAGGGCTAGGTTCACCCCTCCACTTT. Based on the CDR3 plus reference TRBV7-3 and TRBJ1-6, the full variable domain is GAGVSQTPSNKVTEKGKYVELRCDPISGHTALYWYRQSLGQGPEFLIYFQGTGAADDSGLPNDRFFAVRPEGSVSTLKIQRTERGDSAVYLCASSPRAGLGSPLHFGNGTRLTVT.

This clonotype was seen many times. The chain employs TRBV6-6 and TRBJ1-5; D unclear. V lost 2 bases and J 5 bases, leaving 7 bases between the germline ends. The CDR3 is 13 residues long. CDR1 is MNHNY, CDR2 SVGAGI, per germline (reference sequence). For the CDR3, the DNA is TGTGCCAGCAGTTACACGGTCTATCAGCCCCAGCATTTT. This encodes CASSYTVYQPQHF.

Concerning this clonotype itself: The CDR3 ends on some other residue instead of the conserved phenylalanine or tryptophan, so this is likely a read error. The chain has TRBV18 and TRBJ2-7; no definite D call. CDR3 length: 13 residues. V shed 3 bases and J shed 5 bases, with 11 bases lying between them. Germline CDR1 is KGHSH and CDR2 is LQKENI. The CDR3 bases are TGTGCCAGCTCACCGAGGCAACGGAACGAGCAGTACCTC. This encodes CASSPRQRNEQYL.

Many counts were recorded for this clonotype. The chain links TRBV9 to TRBJ2-1; 9 positions match TRBD2. CDR3 size: 15 residues. CDR1 is SGDLS and CDR2 is YYNGEE in the germline V gene. V trimming: 5 bases; J trimming: 2 bases; junction bases outside the gene matches: 5. CDR3 residues: CASSGQREAYNEQFF. The CDR3 DNA reads as TGTGCCAGCAGTGGTCAGCGGGAGGCCTACAATGAGCAGTTCTTC. Using reference TRBV9 and TRBJ2-1 for the parts outside the CDR3, the full variable domain is DSGVTQTPKHLITATGQRVTLRCSPRSGDLSVYWYQQSLDQGLQFLIQYYNGEERAKGNILERFSAQQFPDLHSELNLSSLELGDSALYFCASSGQREAYNEQFFGPGTRLTVL.

Many counts were recorded for this clonotype. The gene calls are TRBV6-5 and TRBJ2-2, with a possible D match to TRBD1 (5 bases). Germline assignment: CDR1 MNHEY and CDR2 SVGAGI. Trimming shortened V by 4 bases and J by 4 bases, and 10 bases separated the two germline ends. The CDR3 is 14 residues long. In DNA form, the CDR3 reads TGTGCCAGCAGTTCTCGACAGCCCACCGGGGAGCTGTTTTTT. Protein: CASSSRQPTGELFF.

The table lists this clonotype with many counts. CDR3 sequence reads: CASSPPSSGTQETQYF. The DNA for the CDR3 is TGTGCCAGCTCACCACCTTCTAGCGGAACCCAAGAGACCCAGTACTTC. The chain employs TRBV18 and TRBJ2-5; TRBD2 aligns across 7 bases. J gave up 1 base and V 0 bases, and 5 bases lay outside the gene matches. This CDR3 is 16 amino acids long. In germline, CDR1 is KGHSH, CDR2 LQKENI.

This clonotype was found many times. V and J are TRBV11-3 and TRBJ1-6, with D perhaps TRBD1 (5 bases). Trimming removed 5 bases at V and 7 bases at J, with 15 bases between. The CDR3 length is 15 residues. Germline V lookup: CDR1 SGHNT, CDR2 YENEEA. The CDR3 sequence: CASSPTSGINSPLHF. CDR3 sequence (DNA): TGTGCCAGCAGCCCAACTTCAGGGATAAATTCACCCCTCCACTTT.

The sample holds many counts of this clonotype. The chain uses TRBV19 and TRBJ1-5; the D gene is possibly TRBD1 (5 bases). CDR1 LNHDA and CDR2 SQIVND come from the germline V gene (reference sequence). The ends were cut back, 3 bases at V and 0 bases at J, with 15 bases in the middle. The CDR3 is made up of 17 amino acids. The CDR3 DNA reads as TGTGCCAGTAGTATCACGATAGACAGATATAGCAATCAGCCCCAGCATTTT. Protein sequence: CASSITIDRYSNQPQHF.

The table lists this clonotype with many counts. CDR3 sequence: CASSSTSGMNTGELFF. CDR3 DNA: TGTGCCAGCAGCTCGACTAGCGGGATGAACACCGGGGAGCTGTTTTTT. The J gene is TRBJ2-2, the V gene TRBV7-9; 11 bases match TRBD2. The length of the CDR3 is 16 residues. Germline CDR1 reads SEHNR; CDR2 reads FQNEAQ (reference sequence). J gave up 1 base and V 4 bases, and 2 bases lay outside the gene matches. Full variable domain (missing parts from reference TRBV7-9 and TRBJ2-2): DTGVSQNPRHKITKRGQNVTFRCDPISEHNRLYWYRQTLGQGPEFLTYFQNEAQLEKSRLLSDRFSAERPKGSFSTLEIQRTEQGDSAMYLCASSSTSGMNTGELFFGEGSRLTVL.

This clonotype was observed a handful of times. V gene TRBV7-6 combines with J gene TRBJ2-7; tentatively, D is TRBD1 (7 bases). CDR3 length: 15 residues. Deletions cut 5 bases from V and 0 bases from J, with 14 bases between. Per the germline V gene, CDR1 is SGHVS and CDR2 is FNYEAQ. CDR3 nucleotide sequence: TGTGCCAGCAGCCCGCGGGACAGAGACTCCTACGAGCAGTACTTC. It specifies CASSPRDRDSYEQYF.

This clonotype was found many times. The rearrangement uses TRBV20-1 and TRBJ2-3, with 7 bases that match TRBD1. Germline V gene lookup returns CDR1 DFQATT and CDR2 SNEGSKA (reference sequence). The length of the CDR3 is 14 residues. V lost 5 bases and J lost 5; bases outside the gene matches: 10. The CDR3 loop reads CSARPPTGVDTQYF. The CDR3 region has the DNA TGCAGTGCTCGGCCCCCCACAGGGGTAGATACGCAGTATTTT.

This clonotype was seen at least ten times. V is TRBV12-3 or TRBV12-4 and J is TRBJ2-1; D unresolved. This CDR3 spans 15 amino acids. Between the trimmed V and J ends, which lost 5 bases and 10 bases, there was a span of 21 bases. The CDR3 nucleotides read TGTGCCAGCAGTCCTACCCGAAGCCAAGTCTGGGAGCAGTTCTTC. Its protein is CASSPTRSQVWEQFF.

This clonotype was counted ten times or more. The chain uses TRBV7-9 and TRBJ2-5; D call uncertain. Trimming took off 4 bases at V and 1 base at J, with 4 bases between the two ends. This CDR3 has 12 amino acids. Per the germline V gene, CDR1 is SEHNR and CDR2 is FQNEAQ (reference sequence). In DNA, the CDR3 is TGTGCCAGCAGCTCCGCCCAAGAGACCCAGTACTTC. Protein product: CASSSAQETQYF.

Worth noting for this clonotype: Given a much more abundant clone one base away, this may be a read error. This chain uses TRBV7-9 with TRBJ2-3, with D tentatively TRBD2 (6 bases). With 8 bases removed from V and 4 bases from J, the gap between germline ends came to 13 bases. The CDR3 has 13 amino acids. Germline V gene sequence: CDR1 SEHNR, CDR2 FQNEAQ (reference sequence). The chain's CDR3 is CASSSERADTQYF. The DNA of the CDR3 is TGTGCCAGCTCTAGCGAGCGCGCAGATACGCAGTATTTT.